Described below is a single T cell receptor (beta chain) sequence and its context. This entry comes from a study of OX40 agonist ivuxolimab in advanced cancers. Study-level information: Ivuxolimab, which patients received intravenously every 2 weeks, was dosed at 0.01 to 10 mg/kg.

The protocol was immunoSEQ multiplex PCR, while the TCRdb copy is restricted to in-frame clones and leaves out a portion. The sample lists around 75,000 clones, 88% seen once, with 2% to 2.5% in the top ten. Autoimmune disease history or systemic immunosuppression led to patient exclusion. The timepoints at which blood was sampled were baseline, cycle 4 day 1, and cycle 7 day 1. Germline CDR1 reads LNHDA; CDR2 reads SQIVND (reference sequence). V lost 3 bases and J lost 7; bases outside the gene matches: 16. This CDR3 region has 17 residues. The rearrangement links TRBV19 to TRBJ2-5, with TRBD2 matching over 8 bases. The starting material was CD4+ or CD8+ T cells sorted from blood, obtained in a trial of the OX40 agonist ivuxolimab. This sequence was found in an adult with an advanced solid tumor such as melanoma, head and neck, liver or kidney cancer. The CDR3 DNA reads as TGTGCCAGTAGTATGAAACCTCCGGGACTAGATTACGGGACCCAGTACTTC. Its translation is CASSMKPPGLDYGTQYF.